This T cell receptor (beta chain) was obtained from a study of metastatic and nonmetastatic thyroid tumors. No treatment of any kind had been given to any patient before thyroid surgery. CDR3 length: 13 amino acids. Trimming took 6 bases from V and 0 from J, leaving 8 bases between them. Germline-derived CDR1 and CDR2 are MNHNS and SASEGT. TCRdb re-called clones from the PCR reads using MiXCR. This table holds approximately 14,000 clones, approximately 3.8% found once. Source material: tumor tissue. V and J are TRBV6-1 and TRBJ1-1; D remains ambiguous. This receptor was obtained from a female donor with papillary thyroid cancer or a benign thyroid nodule (not recorded which). Some clones in this sample may be carry-over from other donors' samples. CDR3 protein: CASRDTVNTEAFF. CDR3 DNA sequence: TGTGCCAGCAGGGATACAGTGAACACTGAAGCTTTCTTT.